This record concerns one TCR beta chain sequence. The germline gene is not matched at one end of the junction; a read error may be the cause. This entry is derived from a study of tumor-infiltrating lymphocytes in primary liver carcinoma. Germline DNA was also extracted, and blood RNA was taken from unsorted whole blood. None of the patients had received treatment, and all had chronic HBV infection. Total RNA amounting to 500 ng was the source from which TCR beta cDNA was made with a constant-region primer. Employing slightly modified ARM-PCR, three nested multiplex PCR rounds were run, and these gave rise to the TCR beta libraries. Researchers ran the first two PCR rounds for approximately 10 cycles each with TRBV1-TRBV30 forward primers and a C-beta reverse primer. TCRdb processed the multiplex PCR reads anew with MiXCR; each CDR3 protein has one entry. The sample carries a few hundred thousand distinct CDR3 sequences, 45% to 70% recorded once.

This CDR3 is 17 amino acids long. Germline lookup yields CDR1 LGHNA and CDR2 YNFKEQ. Source material: peripheral blood. The TCR was taken from a woman younger than 45 with primary liver carcinoma and hepatitis B virus infection. The V and J genes are TRBV4-2 and TRBJ2-1, with D perhaps matching TRBD2 (5 bases). The CDR3: CGSSQGGSGDSYNEQFF. The CDR3 DNA is TGTGGCAGCAGCCAAGGAGGTAGTGGGGACTCCTACAATGAGCAGTTCTTC.